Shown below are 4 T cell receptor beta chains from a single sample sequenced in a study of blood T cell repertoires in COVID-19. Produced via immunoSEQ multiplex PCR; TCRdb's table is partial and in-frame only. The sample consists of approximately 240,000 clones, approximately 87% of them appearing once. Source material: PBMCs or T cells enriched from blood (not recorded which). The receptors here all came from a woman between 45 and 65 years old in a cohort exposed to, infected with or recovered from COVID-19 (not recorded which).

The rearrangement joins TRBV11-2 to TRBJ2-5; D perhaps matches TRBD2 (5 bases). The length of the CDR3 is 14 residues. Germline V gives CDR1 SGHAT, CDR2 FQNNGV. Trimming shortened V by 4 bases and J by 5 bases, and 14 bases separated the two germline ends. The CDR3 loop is CASSSRRVLETQYF. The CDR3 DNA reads TGTGCCAGCAGCTCCCGGCGGGTCCTGGAGACCCAGTACTTC.

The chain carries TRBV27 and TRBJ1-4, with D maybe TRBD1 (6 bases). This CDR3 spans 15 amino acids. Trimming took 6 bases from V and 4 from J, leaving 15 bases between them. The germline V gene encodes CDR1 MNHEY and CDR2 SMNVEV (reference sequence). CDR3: CASSRTGRRNEKLFF. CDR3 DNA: TGTGCCAGCAGCCGAACAGGGAGACGTAATGAAAAACTGTTTTTT. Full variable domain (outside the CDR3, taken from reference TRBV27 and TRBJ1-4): EAQVTQNPRYLITVTGKKLTVTCSQNMNHEYMSWYRQDPGLGLRQIYYSMNVEVTDKGDVPEGYKVSRKEKRNFPLILESPSPNQTSLYFCASSRTGRRNEKLFFGSGTQLSVL.

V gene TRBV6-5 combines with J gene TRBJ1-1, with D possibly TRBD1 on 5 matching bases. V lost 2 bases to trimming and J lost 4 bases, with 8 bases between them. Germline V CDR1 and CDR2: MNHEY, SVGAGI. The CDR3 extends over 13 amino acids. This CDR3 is CASSYGGTTEAFF. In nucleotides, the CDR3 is TGTGCCAGCAGTTACGGGGGGACCACTGAAGCTTTCTTT.

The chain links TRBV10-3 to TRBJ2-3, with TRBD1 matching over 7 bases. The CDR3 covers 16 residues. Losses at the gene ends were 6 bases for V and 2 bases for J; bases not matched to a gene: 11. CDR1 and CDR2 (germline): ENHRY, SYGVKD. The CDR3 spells CAISSDLQGITDTQYF. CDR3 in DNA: TGTGCCATCAGCTCGGACCTACAGGGGATCACAGATACGCAGTATTTT.